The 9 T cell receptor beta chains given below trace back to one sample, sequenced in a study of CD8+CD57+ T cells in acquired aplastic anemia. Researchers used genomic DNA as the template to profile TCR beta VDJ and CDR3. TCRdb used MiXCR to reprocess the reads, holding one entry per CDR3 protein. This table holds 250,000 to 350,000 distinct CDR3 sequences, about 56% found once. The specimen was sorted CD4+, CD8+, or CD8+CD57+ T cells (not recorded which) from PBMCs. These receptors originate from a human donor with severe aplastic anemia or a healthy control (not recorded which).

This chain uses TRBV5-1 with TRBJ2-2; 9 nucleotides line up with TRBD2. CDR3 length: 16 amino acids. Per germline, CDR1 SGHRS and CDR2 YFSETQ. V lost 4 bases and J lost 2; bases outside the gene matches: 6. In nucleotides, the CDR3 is TGCGCCAGCAGCGCCTTAGCGGGGGCCAACACCGGGGAGCTGTTTTTT. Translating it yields CASSALAGANTGELFF.

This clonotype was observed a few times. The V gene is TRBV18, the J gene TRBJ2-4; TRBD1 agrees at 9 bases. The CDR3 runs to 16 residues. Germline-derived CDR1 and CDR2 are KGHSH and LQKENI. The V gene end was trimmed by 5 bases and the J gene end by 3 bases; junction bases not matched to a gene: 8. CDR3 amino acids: CASSGTGQGGKNIQYF. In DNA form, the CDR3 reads TGTGCCAGCTCAGGGACAGGGCAGGGAGGCAAAAACATTCAGTACTTC.

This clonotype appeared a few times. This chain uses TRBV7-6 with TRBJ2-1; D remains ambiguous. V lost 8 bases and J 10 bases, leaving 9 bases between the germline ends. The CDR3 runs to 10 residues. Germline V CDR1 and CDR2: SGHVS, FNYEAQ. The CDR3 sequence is CASLECEQFF. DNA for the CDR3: TGTGCCAGCTTAGAGTGCGAGCAGTTCTTC.

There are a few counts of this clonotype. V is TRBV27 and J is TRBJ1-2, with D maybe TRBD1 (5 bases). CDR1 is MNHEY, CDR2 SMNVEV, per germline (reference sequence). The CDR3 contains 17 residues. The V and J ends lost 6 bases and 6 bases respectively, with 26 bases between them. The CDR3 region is CASSRVGFAYRSNGYTF. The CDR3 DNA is TGTGCCAGCAGCCGAGTGGGGTTTGCGTACAGGTCGAATGGCTACACCTTC.

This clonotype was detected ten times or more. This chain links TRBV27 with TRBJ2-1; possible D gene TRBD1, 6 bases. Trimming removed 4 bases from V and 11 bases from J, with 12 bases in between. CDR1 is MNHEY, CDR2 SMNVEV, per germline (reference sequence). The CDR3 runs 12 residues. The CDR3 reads CASSSDRLKQFF. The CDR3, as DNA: TGTGCCAGCAGTTCAGACAGGTTAAAGCAGTTCTTC.

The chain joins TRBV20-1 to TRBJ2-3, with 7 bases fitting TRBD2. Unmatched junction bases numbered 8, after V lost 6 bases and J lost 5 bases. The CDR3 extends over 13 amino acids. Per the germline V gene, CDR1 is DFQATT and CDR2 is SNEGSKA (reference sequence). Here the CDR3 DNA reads TGCAGTGCGTTGGCTAGCGGCCAAGATACGCAGTATTTT. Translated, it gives CSALASGQDTQYF.

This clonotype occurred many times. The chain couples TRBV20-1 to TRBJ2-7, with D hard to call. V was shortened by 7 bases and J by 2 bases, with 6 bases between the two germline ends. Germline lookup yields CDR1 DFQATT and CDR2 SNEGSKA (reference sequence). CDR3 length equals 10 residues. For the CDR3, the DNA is TGCAGTGGGAGAGCCTACGAGCAGTACTTC. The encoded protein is CSGRAYEQYF.

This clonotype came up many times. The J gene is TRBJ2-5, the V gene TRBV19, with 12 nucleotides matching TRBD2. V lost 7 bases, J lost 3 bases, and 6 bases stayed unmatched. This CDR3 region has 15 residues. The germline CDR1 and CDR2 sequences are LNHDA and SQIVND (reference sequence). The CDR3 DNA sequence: TGTGCCAGTAAGCTAGCGGGGGGGCCCGAAGAGACCCAGTACTTC. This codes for CASKLAGGPEETQYF.

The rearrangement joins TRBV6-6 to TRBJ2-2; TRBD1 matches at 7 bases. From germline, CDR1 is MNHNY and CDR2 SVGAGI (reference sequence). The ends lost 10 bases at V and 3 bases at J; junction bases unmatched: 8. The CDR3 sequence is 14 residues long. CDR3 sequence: CATSTGQHTGELFF. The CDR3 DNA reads TGTGCCACTTCGACGGGACAGCACACCGGGGAGCTGTTTTTT.